The present T cell receptor (beta chain) was sequenced within a study of blood T cell repertoires in COVID-19. Whole-study context: Sources were T cells, B-cell-depleted T cells, or PBMCs; the material itself was cDNA or gDNA.

This clone was seen once. This CDR3 contains 14 residues. Germline-derived CDR1 and CDR2 are MNHEY and SVGAGI. The V and J ends lost 0 bases and 4 bases respectively, with 10 bases between them. Per the original data handling: Amplifying reference gene primers gave estimates of nucleated cell counts. TCRdb's copy holds only in-frame clones and misses some; the assay was immunoSEQ multiplex PCR. V and J calls and clone size come straight from that table; D and trimming were deduced from the DNA. The table has around 130,000 clones, 82% seen once. The sample comprised peripheral blood. This sequence was found in a woman older than 75 with acute or convalescent COVID-19. This chain joins TRBV6-5 and TRBJ2-7; TRBD2 might be the D (6 bases). The CDR3 sequence is CASSYSPGGYEQYF. In DNA, the CDR3 is TGTGCCAGCAGTTACTCCCCCGGAGGGTACGAGCAGTACTTC.